This TCR beta chain was retrieved from a study of response to subunit inactivated influenza vaccine. TCRdb re-called the RT-PCR reads through MiXCR, storing one row per CDR3 protein. The sample holds over 400,000 distinct CDR3 sequences, under 15% seen once. General study points: It was the authors' suggestion that each seasonal influenza vaccination recruits few new T cells.

The germline V gene has CDR1 MNHEY and CDR2 SMNVEV (reference sequence). The length of the CDR3 is 17 residues. V shed 0 bases, J shed 4 bases, and the junction held 7 bases outside the gene matches. Notes on this clonotype: No antigen is known for it.

This rearrangement joins TRBV27 to TRBJ2-2, with TRBD2 identical over 8 bases. The receptor was isolated from a middle-aged man who received an inactivated influenza vaccine. The sequenced sample was PBMCs from blood, obtained around seven weeks after vaccination. CDR3 coding DNA: TGTGCCAGCAGTTTATCGATCGGACTAGCCGTCACCGGGGAGCTGTTTTTT. It encodes CASSLSIGLAVTGELFF.